Following are 16 T cell receptor beta chains from one sample sequenced in a study of blood T cell repertoires in COVID-19. Generated by immunoSEQ multiplex PCR, the TCRdb table keeps only in-frame clones and is missing some. The data hold 50,000 or so clones, with around 90% observed a single time. The sequenced sample was peripheral blood. The origin of the receptors is a human donor with active COVID-19. The donor label of this sample is uncertain.

This CDR3 reads CASSLETDYGYTF. The CDR3, as DNA: TGCGCCAGCAGTCTAGAGACGGACTATGGCTACACCTTC. The gene calls are TRBV5-1 and TRBJ1-2, with D hard to call. Trimming stripped 5 bases from V and 3 bases from J, with 11 bases between. This CDR3 spans 13 amino acids. Per the germline V gene, CDR1 is SGHRS and CDR2 is YFSETQ.

This chain connects TRBV11-2 to TRBJ2-3, with TRBD2 matching over 8 bases. The CDR3 totals 16 residues. V lost 6 bases and J lost 4; bases outside the gene matches: 12. The germline gives CDR1 SGHAT, CDR2 FQNNGV. The CDR3: CASRIHRGGVSDTQYF. The CDR3 DNA sequence: TGTGCCAGCAGAATACATCGGGGGGGCGTCTCAGATACGCAGTATTTT. The full variable domain, rest sourced from reference TRBV11-2 and TRBJ2-3, is EAGVAQSPRYKIIEKRQSVAFWCNPISGHATLYWYQQILGQGPKLLIQFQNNGVVDDSQLPKDRFSAERLKGVDSTLKIQPAKLEDSAVYLCASRIHRGGVSDTQYFGPGTRLTVL.

The chain recombines TRBV27 with TRBJ1-1; perhaps TRBD1 as D (5 bases). The ends were cut back, 6 bases at V and 1 base at J, with 12 bases in the middle. Germline loops: CDR1 MNHEY, CDR2 SMNVEV (reference sequence). This CDR3 is 14 amino acids long. The CDR3 bases are TGTGCCAGCAGACAGGCGCCCGGGAACACTGAAGCTTTCTTT. Translating gives CASRQAPGNTEAFF.

V is TRBV27 and J is TRBJ1-5, with a weak D call TRBD1 (6 bases). This CDR3 is built from 13 residues. Germline V CDR1 and CDR2: MNHEY, SMNVEV (reference sequence). Trimming stripped 2 bases from V and 7 bases from J, with 9 bases between. CDR3 loop: CASSLNRVQPQHF. CDR3 DNA sequence: TGTGCCAGCAGTTTAAACAGGGTCCAGCCCCAGCATTTT.

The rearrangement uses TRBV2 and TRBJ1-5, with 9 bases matching TRBD1. After removal of 8 bases from V and 0 bases from J, the junction contained 2 bases not matched to a gene. Germline CDR1 reads SNHLY; CDR2 reads FYNNEI. The CDR3 covers 14 residues. The CDR3 DNA sequence: TGTGCCAGCGGGGACAGGGATAGCAATCAGCCCCAGCATTTT. Residues: CASGDRDSNQPQHF.

V is TRBV6-1 and J is TRBJ2-2; 10 bases match TRBD2. J lost 5 bases, V lost 3 bases, and 12 bases had no gene match. The CDR3 has 18 residues. Germline assignment: CDR1 MNHNS and CDR2 SASEGT. The CDR3 spells CASSDRFRTSGLTGELFF. CDR3 sequence (DNA): TGTGCCAGCAGTGACCGTTTCCGGACTAGCGGCCTTACCGGGGAGCTGTTTTTT.

The chain links TRBV4-3 to TRBJ1-1; a possible D gene is TRBD1 (6 bases). Trimming removed 0 bases from V and 9 bases from J, with 11 bases in between. Germline CDR1 reads LGHNA; CDR2 reads YSLEER. CDR3 length: 13 residues. The CDR3 DNA reads TGCGCCAGCAGCCAAGATACGGGGGGCCAAGCTTTCTTT. Protein sequence: CASSQDTGGQAFF.

The chain carries TRBV11-2 and TRBJ2-7; 7 bases align to TRBD1. J gave up 0 bases and V 2 bases, and 10 bases lay outside the gene matches. The CDR3 has 17 amino acids. The germline CDR1 and CDR2 sequences are SGHAT and FQNNGV. DNA of the CDR3: TGTGCCAGCAGCTTATCCCCCGGGACAGAGAGCTCCTACGAGCAGTACTTC. Amino acid sequence: CASSLSPGTESSYEQYF.

V usage is TRBV27 and J usage is TRBJ1-6; unclear D gene. The CDR3 contains 12 residues. Between the trimmed V and J ends, which lost 6 bases and 8 bases, there was a span of 8 bases. Per germline, CDR1 MNHEY and CDR2 SMNVEV (reference sequence). CDR3 residues: CASRAGDSPLHF. The CDR3 nucleotides are TGTGCCAGCAGGGCAGGCGATTCACCCCTCCACTTT.

The chain uses TRBV12-3 or TRBV12-4 and TRBJ2-5; D is perhaps TRBD2 (6 bases). The V end was cut by 6 bases, the J end by 2 bases, with 10 bases between. This CDR3 comprises 13 residues. The CDR3 loop reads CASSSGLQETQYF. The CDR3 nucleotides read TGTGCCAGCAGCTCGGGACTGCAAGAGACCCAGTACTTC.

V and J are TRBV5-1 and TRBJ2-7, with 8 nucleotides matching TRBD2. The CDR3 loop spans 15 amino acids. With V trimmed by 3 bases and J by 2 bases, 7 bases remained unmatched. CDR1 SGHRS and CDR2 YFSETQ come from the germline V gene. The DNA for the CDR3 is TGCGCCAGCAGCTCTTTGGCGGGAGGCGCCTACGAGCAGTACTTC. Translating gives CASSSLAGGAYEQYF. The variable domain in full, completed from reference TRBV5-1 and TRBJ2-7, reads KAGVTQTPRYLIKTRGQQVTLSCSPISGHRSVSWYQQTPGQGLQFLFEYFSETQRNKGNFPGRFSGRQFSNSRSEMNVSTLELGDSALYLCASSSLAGGAYEQYFGPGTRLTVT.

This chain uses TRBV5-1 with TRBJ1-2; 12 bases map to TRBD1. The CDR3 has 16 residues. In germline, CDR1 is SGHRS, CDR2 YFSETQ. Trimming cost V 4 bases and J 5 bases; bases outside gene matches: 9. CDR3 residues: CASSPRDRGLLYGYTF. In nucleotides, the CDR3 is TGCGCCAGCAGCCCCCGGGACAGGGGGCTGCTATATGGCTACACCTTC.

This chain uses TRBV4-1 with TRBJ1-1; D unresolved. V lost 0 bases, J lost 0 bases, and 8 bases lay in between. CDR1 is MGHRA, CDR2 YSYEKL, per germline. The CDR3 sequence is 15 residues long. The CDR3: CASSQDGHLNTEAFF. In DNA form, the CDR3 reads TGCGCCAGCAGCCAAGATGGGCACCTGAACACTGAAGCTTTCTTT.

The chain joins TRBV6-5 to TRBJ1-1; 7 bases align to TRBD1. The CDR3 sequence is 14 residues long. The germline CDR1 and CDR2 sequences are MNHEY and SVGAGI. After removal of 8 bases from V and 3 bases from J, the junction contained 9 bases not matched to a gene. The DNA of the CDR3 is TGTGCCAGCGCGGCAGGGGGTCTGTACACTGAAGCTTTCTTT. Translated, it gives CASAAGGLYTEAFF.

The CDR3: CASSPRGSYEQYF. CDR3 nucleotides: TGTGCCAGCAGCCCGCGGGGCTCCTACGAGCAGTACTTC. V and J are TRBV21-1 and TRBJ2-7; the table's D gene call, TRBD2, was not cross checked with the DNA. TRBV21-1 corresponds to a pseudogene. The CDR3 is made up of 13 amino acids.

CDR3 nucleotides: TGTGCTAGTGGGACAGGGAAATGGAATGGCTACACCTTC. As protein: CASGTGKWNGYTF. The chain combines TRBV12-5 with TRBJ1-2, with TRBD1 identical over 7 bases. CDR1 is LGHNT and CDR2 is FRNRAP in the germline V gene. The V gene end was trimmed by 6 bases and the J gene end by 6 bases; junction bases not matched to a gene: 7. The CDR3 is 13 residues long.